A single sample is the source of the 26 T cell receptor beta chains below, sequenced in a study of cytomegalovirus exposure and HLA in healthy donors. With 60 Vbeta and 13 Jbeta primers, the PCR was carried out. The method was immunoSEQ multiplex PCR; TCRdb's version includes in-frame clones alone and lacks a portion of them. The data hold 180,000 or so clones, with over 70% observed a single time. Sequenced sample: PBMCs. These receptors all stem from a female donor in good health and CMV-seronegative.

On this clone: Its ends do not fully match the called genes, so a read error is possible. The chain links TRBV5-1 to TRBJ2-5; 7 nucleotides align to TRBD2. CDR1 SGHRS and CDR2 YFSETQ come from the germline V gene. There are 14 residues in the CDR3. CDR3 sequence: CASNLEAGDETQYF. The CDR3 DNA follows: TGCGCCAGCAACTTGGAGGCGGGAGATGAGACCCAGTACTTC.

In its sample, this clone was seen once. The J gene is TRBJ1-2, the V gene TRBV6-4; 9 bases align to TRBD1. The germline V gene encodes CDR1 MRHNA and CDR2 SNTAGT. V lost 2 bases and J lost 6; bases outside the gene matches: 4. This CDR3 has 14 amino acids. The CDR3 sequence: CASSDAQGANGYTF. Written as DNA, the CDR3 is TGTGCCAGCAGTGACGCACAGGGGGCGAATGGCTACACCTTC.

The rearrangement links TRBV11-2 to TRBJ2-2, with TRBD2 matching 15 bases. Trimming took 9 bases from V and 5 from J; bases not matched to a gene: 1. Germline lookup yields CDR1 SGHAT and CDR2 FQNNGV. The CDR3 has 14 residues. The CDR3, as DNA: TGTGCCAGTGGGACTAGCGGGGGGACCGGGGAGCTGTTTTTT. Protein product: CASGTSGGTGELFF. The full variable domain, in which reference TRBV11-2 and TRBJ2-2 provide the parts outside the CDR3, is EAGVAQSPRYKIIEKRQSVAFWCNPISGHATLYWYQQILGQGPKLLIQFQNNGVVDDSQLPKDRFSAERLKGVDSTLKIQPAKLEDSAVYLCASGTSGGTGELFFGEGSRLTVL.

The chain has TRBV7-9 and TRBJ2-2; D is perhaps TRBD1 (6 bases). The CDR3 is 19 residues long. The V end was cut by 1 base, the J end by 2 bases, with 20 bases between. Germline V gives CDR1 SEHNR, CDR2 FQNEAQ (reference sequence). In DNA, the CDR3 is TGTGCCAGCAGCTTAGACAGGGCCGTTGGCAGGCTAAACACCGGGGAGCTGTTTTTT. Amino acid sequence: CASSLDRAVGRLNTGELFF.

The chain joins TRBV4-1 to TRBJ1-5, with D possibly matching TRBD1 (5 bases). The CDR3 is 16 amino acids. Trimming stripped 1 base from V and 2 bases from J, with 12 bases between. Germline CDR1 and CDR2: MGHRA and YSYEKL. The CDR3 DNA reads as TGCGCCAGCAGCCAAGTGGTGGGGGGGGGCAATCAGCCCCAGCATTTT. This encodes CASSQVVGGGNQPQHF.

This chain uses TRBV28 with TRBJ2-3, with TRBD2 matching 14 bases. CDR3 length: 15 residues. Germline V lookup: CDR1 MDHEN, CDR2 SYDVKM. V shed 4 bases, J shed 14 bases, and the junction held 11 bases outside the gene matches. The CDR3 is CASSSGTSGRKDLYF. The CDR3 nucleotides are TGTGCCAGCAGTTCTGGGACTAGCGGGAGAAAAGATCTGTATTTT.

Written as DNA, the CDR3 is TGTGCCAGCAGCCCAAGTCGTACTTTAGTCTCCTACAATGAGCAGTTCTTC. Translated, it gives CASSPSRTLVSYNEQFF. The chain combines TRBV11-2 with TRBJ2-1, with no clear D. Trimming stripped 5 bases from V and 0 bases from J, with 17 bases between. Germline lookup yields CDR1 SGHAT and CDR2 FQNNGV. This CDR3 comprises 17 residues.

The chain couples TRBV6-5 to TRBJ1-2; a weak D match, TRBD1 (5 bases). The V gene lost 0 bases and the J gene lost 4 bases, with 12 bases spanning the gap. The CDR3 is 15 residues long. The germline CDR1 and CDR2 sequences are MNHEY and SVGAGI. CDR3 loop: CASSYSPGWSYGYTF. CDR3 DNA sequence: TGTGCCAGCAGTTACTCTCCAGGGTGGAGCTATGGCTACACCTTC.

CDR3 sequence reads: CASSVSSQGFGNTIYF. The CDR3 region has the DNA TGTGCCAGCAGCGTATCAAGCCAGGGGTTTGGAAACACCATATATTTT. The chain carries TRBV9 and TRBJ1-3; D may be TRBD1 (6 bases). There are 16 residues in the CDR3. Deletions cut 1 base from V and 3 bases from J, with 14 bases between. Germline V gene sequence: CDR1 SGDLS, CDR2 YYNGEE.

This chain uses TRBV28 with TRBJ1-1, with D possibly being TRBD1 (6 bases). CDR3 length equals 15 residues. With 6 bases removed from V and 3 bases from J, the gap between germline ends came to 17 bases. Germline values: CDR1 MDHEN, CDR2 SYDVKM. The CDR3 nucleotides read TGTGCCAGCAGATCCCTCGACAGGACGGACACTGAAGCTTTCTTT. Translating gives CASRSLDRTDTEAFF.

The chain recombines TRBV21-1 with TRBJ2-2; TRBD2 is taken as the D call from the table, unchecked against the DNA. TRBV21-1 is assigned pseudogene status. The CDR3 contains 13 residues. DNA of the CDR3: TGTGCCAGCAGCAAAGTCTACACCGGGGAGCTGTTTTTT. The encoded protein is CASSKVYTGELFF.

This chain connects TRBV5-5 to TRBJ1-2; D is uncertain. V was clipped by 0 bases and J by 4 bases, with 7 bases between them. The CDR3 covers 13 residues. Germline V gives CDR1 SGHKS, CDR2 YYEKEE (reference sequence). The CDR3 region is CASSLGNSYGYTF. CDR3 sequence (DNA): TGTGCCAGCAGCTTGGGAAACAGCTATGGCTACACCTTC.

The chain is built from TRBV29-1 and TRBJ2-2; 13 bases match TRBD2. Germline V gene data show CDR1 as SQVTM and CDR2 as ANQGSEA. Germline trimming cut 6 bases from V and 4 bases from J; bases unmatched to any gene: 8. This CDR3 spans 16 amino acids. CDR3 bases: TGCAGCGTCGGGAGGACTAGCGGGAGCTCCACCGGGGAGCTGTTTTTT. Translating gives CSVGRTSGSSTGELFF.

Details on this clone: Its ends do not fully match the called genes, so a read error is possible. The CDR3: CANSPPGRREKLFF. CDR3 DNA sequence: TGCGCCAACAGCCCTCCGGGGAGGCGGGAAAAACTGTTTTTT. This chain uses TRBV5-1 with TRBJ1-4; D unresolved. Germline-derived CDR1 and CDR2 are SGHRS and YFSETQ. The CDR3 consists of 14 residues.

The chain has TRBV6-5 and TRBJ1-2; D is unresolved. The CDR3 covers 14 residues. Looked up from germline, CDR1 is MNHEY and CDR2 is SVGAGI. V lost 3 bases and J lost 3, with 11 bases in between. In nucleotides, the CDR3 is TGTGCCAGCAGTTATCGGGGTCGGGACTATGGCTACACCTTC. Protein product: CASSYRGRDYGYTF.

The chain uses TRBV7-2 and TRBJ1-1; 9 nucleotides line up with TRBD1. V trimming: 4 bases; J trimming: 1 base; junction bases outside the gene matches: 4. CDR3 size: 15 residues. Germline CDR1 SGHTA, CDR2 FQGNSA. In DNA, the CDR3 is TGTGCCAGCAGCTCGCAGACAGGGGGGAACACTGAAGCTTTCTTT. Its translation is CASSSQTGGNTEAFF.

J is TRBJ2-5 and V is TRBV6-5; possible D gene TRBD2, 6 bases. The ends were cut back, 6 bases at V and 1 base at J, with 12 bases in the middle. Germline V gives CDR1 MNHEY, CDR2 SVGAGI. The CDR3 loop spans 14 amino acids. The CDR3: CASSQGLPQETQYF. CDR3 nucleotide sequence: TGTGCCAGCAGCCAAGGACTACCCCAAGAGACCCAGTACTTC.

The J gene is TRBJ2-5, the V gene TRBV6-1, with 8 bases that match TRBD2. Trimming removed 5 bases from V and 3 bases from J; junction bases left unmatched: 5. Germline-derived CDR1 and CDR2 are MNHNS and SASEGT. This CDR3 is built from 14 residues. The CDR3 region has the DNA TGTGCCAGCAGTCCTGGACTAGCCAAAGAGACCCAGTACTTC. Its translation is CASSPGLAKETQYF.

The chain couples TRBV5-6 to TRBJ1-1; 8 nucleotides agree with TRBD1. Per the germline V gene, CDR1 is SGHDT and CDR2 is YYEEEE. The ends lost 4 bases at V and 7 bases at J; junction bases unmatched: 9. The CDR3 contains 14 residues. For the CDR3, the DNA is TGTGCCAGCAGCCCCTGGACAGGGATGGGTGAAGCTTTCTTT. Protein sequence: CASSPWTGMGEAFF.

CDR3 in amino acids: CAWRNSGGHEQYF. For the CDR3, the DNA is TGTGCCTGGAGGAATAGCGGGGGCCACGAGCAGTACTTC. The chain is built from TRBV30 and TRBJ2-7; TRBD2 aligns across 9 bases. The CDR3 contains 13 residues. The germline CDR1 and CDR2 sequences are GTSNPN and SVGIG (reference sequence). Trimming cost V 3 bases and J 5 bases; bases outside gene matches: 5.

The rearrangement joins TRBV4-1 to TRBJ2-7; D possibly corresponds to TRBD1 (6 bases). This CDR3 region has 15 residues. The ends were cut back, 0 bases at V and 4 bases at J, with 13 bases in the middle. Germline-derived CDR1 and CDR2 are MGHRA and YSYEKL. In DNA form, the CDR3 reads TGCGCCAGCAGCCAAGAGCTAACAGGGAGATACGAGCAGTACTTC. It translates to CASSQELTGRYEQYF.

This clone has a single count. The chain recombines TRBV19 with TRBJ1-1; unclear D gene. Germline loops: CDR1 LNHDA, CDR2 SQIVND (reference sequence). Trimming left V 3 bases short and J 7 bases short, with 6 bases between. The CDR3 extends over 11 amino acids. CDR3: CASSMSVEAFF. CDR3 in DNA: TGTGCCAGTAGTATGTCCGTTGAAGCTTTCTTT.

This clone was seen just once. V gene TRBV4-2 combines with J gene TRBJ2-1, with D perhaps matching TRBD1 (6 bases). V lost 0 bases, J lost 4 bases, and 10 bases lay in between. This CDR3 comprises 15 residues. Germline lookup yields CDR1 LGHNA and CDR2 YNFKEQ. This CDR3 reads CASSQEKGTYNEQFF. As DNA, the CDR3 is TGTGCCAGCAGCCAAGAAAAGGGGACATACAATGAGCAGTTCTTC.

The V gene is TRBV6-1, the J gene TRBJ1-5; D is unclear. The CDR3 extends over 14 amino acids. V was shortened by 5 bases and J by 6 bases, with 14 bases between the two germline ends. The germline V gene encodes CDR1 MNHNS and CDR2 SASEGT. CDR3 sequence reads: CASSPRQVGQPQHF. The DNA of the CDR3 is TGTGCCAGCAGTCCCCGCCAGGTAGGTCAGCCCCAGCATTTT.

This rearrangement joins TRBV11-3 to TRBJ2-2, with 11 bases fitting TRBD2. This CDR3 is 14 amino acids long. Trimming removed 2 bases from V and 9 bases from J; junction bases left unmatched: 2. Germline V gene lookup returns CDR1 SGHNT and CDR2 YENEEA. The CDR3 loop reads CASSLLAGGRELFF. The DNA for the CDR3 is TGTGCCAGCAGCTTATTAGCGGGAGGGCGGGAGCTGTTTTTT.

The rearrangement links TRBV2 to TRBJ2-5, with 15 bases fitting TRBD2. V dropped 4 bases and J dropped 4; count of bases not matched to a gene: 7. The CDR3 has 17 amino acids. CDR1 is SNHLY, CDR2 FYNNEI, per germline. CDR3 bases: TGTGCCAGCAGTGCAGGGACTAGCGGGAGGATTATAGAGACCCAGTACTTC. Translating gives CASSAGTSGRIIETQYF. Complete variable domain (other parts from reference TRBV2 and TRBJ2-5): EPEVTQTPSHQVTQMGQEVILRCVPISNHLYFYWYRQILGQKVEFLVSFYNNEISEKSEIFDDQFSVERPDGSNFTLKIRSTKLEDSAMYFCASSAGTSGRIIETQYFGPGTRLLVL.